The clone carrying this TCR beta chain was observed a single time. Antigen specificity is unknown. This sample was taken from a study of T cell responses to AZD1222 COVID-19 vaccine. Points from the study as a whole: Donors, mostly white British, included more females; clonal diversity was possibly underestimated.

Produced via immunoSEQ multiplex PCR; TCRdb's table is partial and in-frame only. The data hold about 94,000 clones, with approximately 90% observed a single time. With 1 base removed from V and 10 bases from J, the gap between germline ends came to 17 bases. Germline V gene data show CDR1 as MGHRA and CDR2 as YSYEKL. The CDR3 extends over 16 amino acids. The chain links TRBV4-1 to TRBJ1-6; TRBD1 might be the D (6 bases). The starting material was peripheral blood, obtained 28 days after the second AZD1222 dose. The sequence came from an adult who received the AZD1222 COVID-19 vaccine. The chain's CDR3 is CASSQGQVLIPSPLHF. The CDR3 DNA follows: TGCGCCAGCAGCCAAGGACAGGTGTTAATTCCCTCACCCCTCCACTTT.